The present TCR beta chain was sequenced within a study of glioma-infiltrating T cells after dendritic cell vaccination. Study overall: Patients received autologous tumor lysate-pulsed dendritic cell vaccination between 2003 and 2012. Patients received three intradermal dendritic cell vaccine injections at biweekly intervals.

Findings and limits, study-wide: Longer survival after dendritic cell vaccination followed higher pretreatment TIL content.

As concerns this clone: Its target is not known.

The CDR3 runs 16 residues. V lost 6 bases, J lost 4 bases, and 9 bases stayed unmatched. Germline CDR1 is MDHEN and CDR2 is SYDVKM. Stated time point: after dendritic cell vaccination, including at tumor progression/relapse. Fresh-frozen tumor tissue and more than two years of survival data were available for all. Data came from immunoSEQ multiplex PCR; TCRdb stores just in-frame clones and leaves some out. The sample yields roughly 100,000 clones, 85% to 90% seen once. The origin of this receptor is a human donor with glioblastoma. The source was blood, collected after dendritic cell vaccination. The chain joins TRBV28 to TRBJ2-2, with 9 bases matching TRBD2. The CDR3 nucleotides read TGTGCCAGCAGCGTGGGACTAGCTTCTAGCACCGGGGAGCTGTTTTTT. As protein: CASSVGLASSTGELFF. Combining the CDR3 with reference TRBV28 and TRBJ2-2 gives the whole variable domain DVKVTQSSRYLVKRTGEKVFLECVQDMDHENMFWYRQDPGLGLRLIYFSYDVKMKEKGDIPEGYSVSREKKERFSLILESASTNQTSMYLCASSVGLASSTGELFFGEGSRLTVL.